These T cell receptor beta chains were read from a single sample in a study of T cell responses to AZD1222 COVID-19 vaccine. Clones were read by immunoSEQ multiplex PCR, and TCRdb kept only the in-frame ones, dropping some. This sample has over 130,000 clones, with approximately 92% found just once. Here the sequenced sample was peripheral blood, taken 28 days after the second AZD1222 dose. Receptors were obtained from an adult who received the AZD1222 COVID-19 vaccine. The CDR3 runs from the conserved cysteine through the conserved F or W. A D gene is named only where the DNA matches it firmly.

len,d_gene,v_gene,CDR3aa
15,TRBD1,TRBV19,CASSIWDRAVYGYTF
13,NA,TRBV5-1,CASSPTSDYGYTF
16,TRBD1,TRBV9,CASSSRTGYYNSPLHF
15,TRBD1,TRBV7-9,CASSPGQGHSNEQFF
16,TRBD1,TRBV7-9,CASSLRTGRWGNTIYF
12,NA,TRBV28,CASRFTYTEAFF
17,TRBD2,TRBV28,CASSTFSGTSVLSGQFF
14,NA,TRBV13,CASSLGRLNTEAFF
16,NA,TRBV28,CASSFIDPGLSNEQFF
17,NA,TRBV7-2,CASSLAGGAFLANTIYF
15,NA,TRBV27,CASSFLADSYNEQFF
15,TRBD2,TRBV5-4,CASSPGLAGRGEQYF
17,TRBD2,TRBV15,CATSRDVGLAGGYEQYF
12,TRBD2,TRBV29-1,CSVFLAADTQYF
15,NA,TRBV7-9,CASSLVPSTNYGYTF
8,NA,TRBV29-1,CSADWVFF
15,TRBD2,TRBV10-3,CAISDYAGGQGEQFF
16,NA,TRBV5-5,CASSWSGNRNTGELFF
13,NA,TRBV19,CASRRVMNSPLHF
13,NA,TRBV5-1,CASSLPGRETQYF
14,NA,TRBV7-8,CASSHGTTKNTIYF
15,TRBD2,TRBV5-1,CASSLVPAGEVEQFF
16,NA,TRBV7-9,CASSVVEGLGTDTQYF
13,NA,TRBV19,CASSIRGTQPQHF
15,NA,TRBV10-3,CAISERQVHSYEQYF
14,NA,TRBV28,CASSFGGRNTEAFF
17,TRBD1,TRBV5-4,CASSLGRDRGRGGELFF
13,TRBD1,TRBV11-3,CASSIGTGNEQYF
12,NA,TRBV19,CARPRVRYEQYF
15,NA,TRBV6-1,CASSEAGRGSPEAFF
15,NA,TRBV7-2,CASSLVGGRTTEAFF
14,NA,TRBV30,CAWSASGPQETQYF
16,TRBD2,TRBV6-1,CASSERGLANSDEQFF
18,NA,TRBV5-1,CASSSKRDMRGAPYGYTF
15,TRBD1,TRBV9,CASSVEGQGTYEQYF
14,NA,TRBV9,CASSPRPATGELFF
17,NA,TRBV19,CASSIPSRGDGNQPQHF
15,NA,TRBV29-1,CSVGRRLDPYNEQFF
19,TRBD1,TRBV23-1,CASSQIRGQGVESNQPQHF
15,NA,TRBV27,CASSLSGASNSPLHF
15,TRBD1,TRBV28,CASTEVGTGSSEQYF
12,NA,TRBV5-6,CASSLTAGELFF
13,NA,TRBV7-9,CASSPGLRIEAFF
14,NA,TRBV4-1,CASSQGPDGYEQYF
15,NA,TRBV18,CASSPPPPRHSGYTF
15,NA,TRBV7-2,CASSPSPGANYEQYF
14,NA,TRBV6-1,CASSYSDIHNEQFF
13,NA,TRBV3-1/TRBV3-2,CASSQGRDSPLHF
15,TRBD1,TRBV10-2,CASSESRQGGSPLHF
15,NA,TRBV27,CASRPRDGGTYEQYF
14,TRBD1,TRBV7-9,CASSLSAGGLGYTF
16,NA,TRBV6-5,CASSYSPGTVSYEQYF
18,TRBD1,TRBV5-5,CASSSDRVYWSYNSPLHF
14,NA,TRBV4-1,CASSLLGRAHEQFF
15,TRBD1,TRBV5-1,CASSDGTALGNTIYF
13,NA,TRBV5-8,CASSSTGPGKLFF
12,TRBD1,TRBV28,CASNRGKQPQHF
15,TRBD2,TRBV4-2,CASSQGLAGSYEQYF
15,NA,TRBV7-9,CASSTTGLGPYEQYF